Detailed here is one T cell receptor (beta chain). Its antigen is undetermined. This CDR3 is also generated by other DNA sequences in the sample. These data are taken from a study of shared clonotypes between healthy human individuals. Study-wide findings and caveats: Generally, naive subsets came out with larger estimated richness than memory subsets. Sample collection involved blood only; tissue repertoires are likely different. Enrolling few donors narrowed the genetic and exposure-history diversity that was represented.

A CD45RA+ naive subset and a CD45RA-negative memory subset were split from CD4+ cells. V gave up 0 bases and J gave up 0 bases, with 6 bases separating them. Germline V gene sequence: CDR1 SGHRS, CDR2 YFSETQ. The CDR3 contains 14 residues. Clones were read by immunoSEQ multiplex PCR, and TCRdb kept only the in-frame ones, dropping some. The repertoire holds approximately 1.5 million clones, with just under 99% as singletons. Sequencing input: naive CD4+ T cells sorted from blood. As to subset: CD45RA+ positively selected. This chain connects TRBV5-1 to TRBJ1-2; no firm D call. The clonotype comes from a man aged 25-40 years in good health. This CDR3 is CASSLGLTNYGYTF. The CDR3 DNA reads TGCGCCAGCAGCTTGGGGCTGACTAACTATGGCTACACCTTC.